What follows is one TCR beta chain and its context. The clone's antigen remains unknown. There are no base qualities to consult, and no much larger clone falls within one base. The data stem from a study of blood T cell repertoires in COVID-19 (dated by TCRdb to about 2020). Background for the entire study: Samples from collaborators originated in the United States, Italy and Spain and spanned both the acute and convalescent phases of COVID-19. The prospective study material was composed of cDNA or gDNA derived from T cells, B-cell-depleted T cells, or PBMCs. Deeply sampled blood TCRbeta repertoires from subjects exposed to, actively infected with, or recovered from COVID-19 were included in the dataset. The repertoires were released in a freely available public database intended as a resource for research on the immune response to SARS-CoV-2. Samples came from the ongoing ImmuneRACE study (first 160 participants) plus 1,254 subjects from 6 global collaborators. Nearly every sample came with metadata listing a de-identified subject ID, COVID-19 status, age in years and sex. Where available, HLA class I and class II types were obtained from metadata supplied by the sample provider rather than from assay-based typing.

Each collaborating institution followed its own protocols to collect whole blood in K2EDTA tubes. For TCRbeta analysis, collaborators shipped samples as frozen whole blood, isolated PBMCs, or DNA extracted from either of those sample types. The germline V gene specifies KGHDR as CDR1 and SFDVKD as CDR2. Inclusive of the bounding cysteine and phenylalanine, the CDR3 is 20 residues long. The entry retains the CDR3 DNA only, 60 bases that are in frame from base 1. Compared with germline, V lacks 3 bases and J lacks 0 bases; bases without a gene match: 13. The research as a whole found: The amount of clinical and demographic metadata varied by source and participant and was provided uncurated.

TCRbeta CDR3 regions were amplified from genomic DNA using the immunoSEQ Assay, a bias-controlled multiplex PCR. Per the authors' processing: Nucleated cell counts per sample were estimated from amplification of reference gene primers within the assay. Sequence reads were collapsed and filtered to measure the absolute abundance of every unique TCRbeta CDR3 rearrangement. For each sample, productive Simpson clonality was calculated by taking the square root of Simpson's diversity index across productive rearrangements. The table comes from immuneACCESS by way of TCRdb, which keeps in-frame sequences with V and J called. Part of the clones is missing from these tables; in studies checked, under half for an unresolved V gene and the rest for unknown reasons. The V and J calls and clone size were taken over from that table, and D and trimming were inferred from the DNA. This sample has around 250,000 clones in its table, and approximately 85% of those were observed once. Clones ranked in the top ten supply roughly an eighth of the sample.

Sequencing used peripheral blood. The receptor was derived from a man at least 80 years old with acute or convalescent COVID-19. This chain is built from TRBV24-1 and TRBJ2-4; a stretch of 10 junction bases matches TRBD2. CDR3 loop: CATSDRPPSGRALAKNIQYF. DNA sequence: TGTGCCACCAGTGATCGTCCCCCTAGCGGGAGAGCTCTAGCCAAAAACATTCAGTACTTC.